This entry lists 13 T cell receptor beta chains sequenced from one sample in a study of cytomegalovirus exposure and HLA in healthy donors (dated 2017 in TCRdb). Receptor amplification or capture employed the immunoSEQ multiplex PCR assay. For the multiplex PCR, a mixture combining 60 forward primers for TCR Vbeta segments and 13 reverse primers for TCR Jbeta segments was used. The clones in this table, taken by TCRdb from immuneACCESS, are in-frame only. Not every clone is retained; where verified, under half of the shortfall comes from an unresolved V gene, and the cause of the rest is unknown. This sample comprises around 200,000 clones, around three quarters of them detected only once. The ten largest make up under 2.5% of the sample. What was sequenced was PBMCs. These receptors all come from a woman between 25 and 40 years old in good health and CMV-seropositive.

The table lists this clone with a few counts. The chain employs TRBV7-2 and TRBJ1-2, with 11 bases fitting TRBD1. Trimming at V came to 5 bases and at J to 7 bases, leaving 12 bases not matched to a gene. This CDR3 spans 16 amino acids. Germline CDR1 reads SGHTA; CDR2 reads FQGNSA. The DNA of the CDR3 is TGTGCCAGCAGCACACGCCCGGGACAGGGGGGGGGTGGCTACACCTTC. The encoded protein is CASSTRPGQGGGGYTF.

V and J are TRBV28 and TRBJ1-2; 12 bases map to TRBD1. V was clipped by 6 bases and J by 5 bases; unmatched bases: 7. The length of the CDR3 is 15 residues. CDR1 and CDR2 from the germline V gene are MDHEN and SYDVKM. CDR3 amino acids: CASRSGTGGYYGYTF. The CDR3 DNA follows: TGTGCCAGCAGGTCCGGGACAGGGGGCTATTATGGCTACACCTTC.

For the CDR3, the DNA is TGTGCCAGCAGCCCTAGGACAGACCAAGCTTTCTTT. Translation gives CASSPRTDQAFF. The chain combines TRBV5-5 with TRBJ1-1, with a possible D match to TRBD1 (6 bases). Germline lookup yields CDR1 SGHKS and CDR2 YYEKEE (reference sequence). This CDR3 has 12 residues. V gave up 4 bases and J gave up 9 bases, with 13 bases separating them.

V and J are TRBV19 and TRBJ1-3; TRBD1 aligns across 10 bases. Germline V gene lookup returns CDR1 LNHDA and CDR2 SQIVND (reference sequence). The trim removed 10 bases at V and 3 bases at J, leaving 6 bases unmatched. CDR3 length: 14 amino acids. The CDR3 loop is CANPRDRGGNTIYF. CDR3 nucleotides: TGTGCCAATCCCCGGGACAGGGGTGGAAACACCATATATTTT. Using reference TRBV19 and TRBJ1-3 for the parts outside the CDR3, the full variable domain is DGGITQSPKYLFRKEGQNVTLSCEQNLNHDAMYWYRQDPGQGLRLIYYSQIVNDFQKGDIAEGYSVSREKKESFPLTVTSAQKNPTAFYLCANPRDRGGNTIYFGEGSWLTVV.

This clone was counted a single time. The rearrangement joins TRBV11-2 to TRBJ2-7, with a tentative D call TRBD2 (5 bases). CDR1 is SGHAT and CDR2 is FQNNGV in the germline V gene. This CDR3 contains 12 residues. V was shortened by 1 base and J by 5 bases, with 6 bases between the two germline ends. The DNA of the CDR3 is TGTGCCAGCAGCTTAGGAGGGAACGAGCAGTACTTC. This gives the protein CASSLGGNEQYF. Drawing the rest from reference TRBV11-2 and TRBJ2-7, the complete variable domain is EAGVAQSPRYKIIEKRQSVAFWCNPISGHATLYWYQQILGQGPKLLIQFQNNGVVDDSQLPKDRFSAERLKGVDSTLKIQPAKLEDSAVYLCASSLGGNEQYFGPGTRLTVT.

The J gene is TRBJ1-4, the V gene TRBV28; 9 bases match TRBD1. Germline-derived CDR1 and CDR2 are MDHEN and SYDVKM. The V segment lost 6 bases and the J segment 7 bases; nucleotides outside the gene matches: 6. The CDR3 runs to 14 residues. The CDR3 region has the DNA TGTGCCAGCAGCAAGGACAGGGGAGGTGAAAAACTGTTTTTT. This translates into CASSKDRGGEKLFF. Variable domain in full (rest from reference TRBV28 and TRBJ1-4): DVKVTQSSRYLVKRTGEKVFLECVQDMDHENMFWYRQDPGLGLRLIYFSYDVKMKEKGDIPEGYSVSREKKERFSLILESASTNQTSMYLCASSKDRGGEKLFFGSGTQLSVL.

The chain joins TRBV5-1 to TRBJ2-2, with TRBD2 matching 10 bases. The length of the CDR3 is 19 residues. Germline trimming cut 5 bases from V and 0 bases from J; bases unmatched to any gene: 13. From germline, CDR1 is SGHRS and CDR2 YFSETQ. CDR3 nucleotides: TGCGCCAGCAGTAAACGGGAACTAGCGGGGAGGGCGAACACCGGGGAGCTGTTTTTT. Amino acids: CASSKRELAGRANTGELFF.

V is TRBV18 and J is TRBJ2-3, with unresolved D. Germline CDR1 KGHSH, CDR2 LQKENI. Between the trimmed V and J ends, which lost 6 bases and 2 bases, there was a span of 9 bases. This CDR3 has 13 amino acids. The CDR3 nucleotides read TGTGCCAGCTCCAGAGGTACCACAGATACGCAGTATTTT. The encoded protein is CASSRGTTDTQYF.

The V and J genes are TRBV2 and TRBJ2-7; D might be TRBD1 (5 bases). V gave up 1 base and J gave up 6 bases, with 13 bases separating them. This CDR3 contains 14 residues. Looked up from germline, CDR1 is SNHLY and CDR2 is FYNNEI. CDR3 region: CASSEGGERGEQYF. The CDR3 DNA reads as TGTGCCAGCAGTGAAGGGGGCGAGCGTGGCGAGCAGTACTTC. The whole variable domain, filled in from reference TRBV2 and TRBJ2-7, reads EPEVTQTPSHQVTQMGQEVILRCVPISNHLYFYWYRQILGQKVEFLVSFYNNEISEKSEIFDDQFSVERPDGSNFTLKIRSTKLEDSAMYFCASSEGGERGEQYFGPGTRLTVT.

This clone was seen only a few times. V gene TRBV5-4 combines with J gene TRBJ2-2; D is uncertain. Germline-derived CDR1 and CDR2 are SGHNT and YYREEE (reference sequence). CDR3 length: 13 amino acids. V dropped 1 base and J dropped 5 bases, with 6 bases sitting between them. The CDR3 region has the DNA TGTGCCAGCAGCTTGCAGGCGACCGGGGAGCTGTTTTTT. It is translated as CASSLQATGELFF.

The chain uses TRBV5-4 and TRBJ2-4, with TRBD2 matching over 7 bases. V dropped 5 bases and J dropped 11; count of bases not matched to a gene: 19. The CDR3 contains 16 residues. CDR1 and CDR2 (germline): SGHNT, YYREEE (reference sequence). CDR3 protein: CASSLGRLARDLVQYF. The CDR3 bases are TGTGCCAGCAGTCTTGGCAGACTAGCCCGGGATCTTGTTCAGTACTTC.

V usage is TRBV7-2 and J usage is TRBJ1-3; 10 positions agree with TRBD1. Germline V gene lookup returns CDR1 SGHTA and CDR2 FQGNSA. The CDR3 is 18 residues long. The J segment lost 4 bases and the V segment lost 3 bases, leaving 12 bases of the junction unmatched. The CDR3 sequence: CASSFPLWGQGRGNTIYF. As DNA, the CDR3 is TGTGCCAGCAGCTTCCCCCTCTGGGGACAGGGGAGAGGAAACACCATATATTTT.

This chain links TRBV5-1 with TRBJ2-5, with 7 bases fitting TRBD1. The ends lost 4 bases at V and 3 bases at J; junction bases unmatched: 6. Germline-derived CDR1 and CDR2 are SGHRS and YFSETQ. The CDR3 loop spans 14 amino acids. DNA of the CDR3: TGCGCCAGCAGCAGACAGGGCCGAGAAGAGACCCAGTACTTC. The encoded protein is CASSRQGREETQYF.